The sequence of this T cell receptor beta chain was determined in a study of human T cells and chemical hapten exposure (dated by TCRdb to the early 2020s). Notes on the research overall: For sensitization, 2% DPC in acetone was applied to a roughly 2 cm by roughly 2 cm area of upper inner arm skin. The study tracked peripheral blood TCR repertoire changes in vivo during primary and secondary sensitization to the hapten diphenylcyclopropenone (DPC) in alopecia patients. The patient cohort, mostly female, included alopecia areata with under or over 50% scalp involvement, alopecia totalis and alopecia universalis. Libraries were pooled for sequencing, and per-sample TCR yields varied mainly because of small differences in library volumes within the pool. Blood samples were taken from patients before sensitization (week 0) and at 2, 6 and about 24 weeks after DPC sensitization. For TCR sequencing, blood came from 25 to 35 alopecia patients at anywhere from one to four time points (pre-sensitization, 2, 6 and 24 weeks). Patients additionally received weekly therapeutic DPC doses to the scalp throughout the roughly 24-week study period. Patch tests used Finn chambers with 0.01% DPC on the upper back, scored after 6 days by International Contact Dermatitis Research Group standards. The investigation overall reported the following: All patients had alopecia, a presumed autoimmune disease, so their immune response might differ from that of healthy individuals. Patch test score correlated positively with the number of PT1 expanded TCRs, reaching significance at thresholds 8, 16 and 32 but not at 4. Compared with pre-sensitization or healthy control sets, expanded TCRs formed significantly more large CDR3 similarity clusters, which is consistent with antigen-driven responses. The number of TCRs above 1 in 1000 frequency did not change with DPC sensitization; there was no evidence of global repertoire structure alterations. Repeated subsampling changed both the strength of the expansion versus patch-test correlation and the threshold at which that correlation became significant.

Taken from cysteine to phenylalanine, the CDR3 has 14 residues. The kept DNA is CDR3 alone, 42 bases in frame from the first base. Sequences SGHTA (CDR1) and FQGNSA (CDR2) are obtained from the germline V gene. Unmatched junction bases come to 10, with V trimmed by 11 bases and J by 2 bases. Worth noting for this clonotype: Its antigen target is currently unknown. It has no much larger one-base neighbor in the sample; base qualities were not kept.

The library was made by RACE. Sequenced on a NextSeq 500. During library preparation, unique molecular identifiers were attached to individual cDNA molecules so that TCRs could be counted in a quantitative, reproducible way. From each blood RNA sample, both TCR alpha and TCR beta chains were sequenced. The study's processing was this. The median number of TCRs per sample was around 100,000, ranging from roughly 20,000 to 700,000. V, J and CDR3 annotation of the TCR reads was carried out using the Decombinator software suite. Every sample was subsampled to the same number of TCRs (28,000) for the PS versus PT1 abundance plots. Expanded TCRs were defined as absent before sensitization and observed at least eight times at the 2-week time point. TCRdb reworked the public reads: Q25 trimming with fastp, MiXCR clone assembly, productive beta chains retained. Duplicate CDR3 protein sequences are folded into a single record with the most common DNA and genes. TCRdb, rather than the study authors, made the V and J calls. Here the sample has around 120,000 distinct CDR3 sequences; roughly an eighth occur a single time. The biggest ten clones account for 0.9% to 0.95% of the sample.

The sample's time point label is to be understood as: patch test 1, 2 weeks after DPC sensitization. The treatment or condition label of this sample denotes: therapeutic diphenylcyclopropenone sensitization with weekly scalp DPC. At every patch-test visit, the blood draw took place before the patch test was put on. Patients were considered eligible if aged 18 to 70, diagnosed with alopecia and deemed suitable for DPC therapy, and patients were excluded if pregnant. Total RNA was extracted from unfractionated whole blood collected in Tempus Blood RNA tubes. The receptor was derived from a man between 18 and 35 years old with alopecia areata. Some clones in this sample may be carry-over from other donors' samples. The source was whole blood, collected in connection with sensitization to the hapten diphenylcyclopropenone (DPC). This chain joins TRBV7-2 to TRBJ2-3; the junction holds 7 bases that match TRBD2. CDR3 reads: CAARAGEHTDTQYF. The bases read TGTGCCGCCCGGGCGGGGGAACACACAGATACGCAGTATTTT.